The rows below give T cell receptor beta chains drawn from one sample of a study of blood T cell repertoires in COVID-19. Sequencing was performed with immunoSEQ multiplex PCR; in TCRdb, only in-frame clones are kept and a portion is missing. Among around 250,000 clones listed, approximately 85% were seen once. Sequenced sample: PBMCs or T cells enriched from blood (not recorded which). All receptors derive from a woman aged 45 to 65 who had recovered from COVID-19. Each CDR3 is given with its conserved first and last residue. A D gene is named only where the DNA matches it firmly.

J	V	D	DNA	CDR3
TRBJ2-5	TRBV10-3	TRBD2	TGTGCCATCAGTGGGACTAGCGGGAGCGGAGAGACCCAGTACTTC	CAISGTSGSGETQYF
TRBJ1-1	TRBV28	TRBD1	TGTGCCAGCCTGGACAGGGGGAACACTGAAGCTTTCTTT	CASLDRGNTEAFF
TRBJ1-6	TRBV6-5	NA	TGTGCCAGCAGTTACTCTCGAGATTGGTATTCACCCCTCCACTTT	CASSYSRDWYSPLHF
TRBJ1-3	TRBV7-9	NA	TGTGCCAGCAGCCCTGTGGGGGCCGATTTTGGAAACACCATATATTTT	CASSPVGADFGNTIYF
TRBJ1-5	TRBV30	NA	TGTGCCTGGAGTGTGCCGGGAAGGAATCAGCCCCAGCATTTT	CAWSVPGRNQPQHF
TRBJ2-7	TRBV5-6	NA	TGTGCCAGCAGCTTGGCCCCGGACAGACCCTACGAGCAGTACTTC	CASSLAPDRPYEQYF
TRBJ2-3	TRBV6-5	NA	TGTGCCAGCATGGGCGACCCAGATACGCAGTATTTT	CASMGDPDTQYF
TRBJ1-2	TRBV6-5	NA	TGTGCCAGCAGTTTCGCGAATAACTATGGCTACACCTTC	CASSFANNYGYTF
TRBJ1-1	TRBV11-2	TRBD1	TGTGCCAGCAACCCATTGACAGGGGGCTGGACTGAAGCTTTCTTT	CASNPLTGGWTEAFF
TRBJ1-5	TRBV29-1	TRBD1	TGCAGCGTACAGGGGCAGGGTCAGCCCCAGCATTTT	CSVQGQGQPQHF
TRBJ2-7	TRBV12-3/TRBV12-4	NA	TGTGCCAGCAGTTTGAGACGCAGCGACGAGCAGTACTTC	CASSLRRSDEQYF
TRBJ2-1	TRBV7-9	TRBD1	TGTGCCAGCAGTCTTAGCTTTGTAGGAGGGACAGGGGGGCCTTTGCAGTTCTTC	CASSLSFVGGTGGPLQFF
TRBJ2-1	TRBV18	TRBD1	TGTGCCAGCTCGTCCGGGACAGGGGGAGGCAATGAGCAGTTCTTC	CASSSGTGGGNEQFF
TRBJ2-1	TRBV5-1	TRBD2	TGCGCCAGCAGCTTGGGACTAGCGGAGCACAATGAGCAGTTCTTC	CASSLGLAEHNEQFF
TRBJ1-2	TRBV12-5	TRBD1	TGTGCTAGTGGTTTTGAGACAGGGGTTTATGGCTACACCTTC	CASGFETGVYGYTF